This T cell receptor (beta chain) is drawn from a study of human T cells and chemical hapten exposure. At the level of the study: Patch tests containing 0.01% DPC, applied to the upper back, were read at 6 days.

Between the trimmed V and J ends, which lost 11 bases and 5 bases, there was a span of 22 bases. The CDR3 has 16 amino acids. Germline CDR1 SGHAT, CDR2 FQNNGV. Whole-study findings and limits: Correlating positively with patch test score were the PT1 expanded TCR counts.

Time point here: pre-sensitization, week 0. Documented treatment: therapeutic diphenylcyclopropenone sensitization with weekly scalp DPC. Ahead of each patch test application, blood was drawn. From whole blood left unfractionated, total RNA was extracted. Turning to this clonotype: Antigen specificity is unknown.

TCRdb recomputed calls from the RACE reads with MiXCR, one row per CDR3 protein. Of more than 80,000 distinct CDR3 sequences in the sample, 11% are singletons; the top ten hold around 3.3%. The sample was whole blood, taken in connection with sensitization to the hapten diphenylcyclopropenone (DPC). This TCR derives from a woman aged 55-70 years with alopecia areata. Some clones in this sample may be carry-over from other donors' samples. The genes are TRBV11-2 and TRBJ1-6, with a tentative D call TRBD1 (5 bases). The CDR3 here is CAFPDRGWANNSPLHF. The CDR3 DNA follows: TGTGCCTTCCCGGATAGGGGATGGGCCAATAATTCACCCCTCCACTTT.